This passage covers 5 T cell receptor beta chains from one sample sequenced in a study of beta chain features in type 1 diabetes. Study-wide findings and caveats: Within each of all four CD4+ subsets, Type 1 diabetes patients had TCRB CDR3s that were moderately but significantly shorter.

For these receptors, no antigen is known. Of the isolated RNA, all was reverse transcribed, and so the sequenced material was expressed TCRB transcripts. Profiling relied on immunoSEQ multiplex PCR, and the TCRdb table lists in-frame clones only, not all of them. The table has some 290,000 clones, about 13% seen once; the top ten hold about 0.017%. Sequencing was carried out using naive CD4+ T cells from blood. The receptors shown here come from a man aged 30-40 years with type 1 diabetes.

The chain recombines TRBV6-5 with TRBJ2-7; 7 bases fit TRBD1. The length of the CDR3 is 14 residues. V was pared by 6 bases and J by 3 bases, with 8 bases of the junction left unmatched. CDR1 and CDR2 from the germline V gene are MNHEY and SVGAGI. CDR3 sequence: CASRRGQRNYEQYF. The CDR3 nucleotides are TGTGCCAGCAGACGGGGACAGCGAAACTACGAGCAGTACTTC.

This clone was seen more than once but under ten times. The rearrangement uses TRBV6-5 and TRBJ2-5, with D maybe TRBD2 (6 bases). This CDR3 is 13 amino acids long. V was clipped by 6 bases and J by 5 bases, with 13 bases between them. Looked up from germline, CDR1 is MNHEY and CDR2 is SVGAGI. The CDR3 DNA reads TGTGCCAGCAGATCACGGGGGAGCGAGACCCAGTACTTC. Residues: CASRSRGSETQYF.

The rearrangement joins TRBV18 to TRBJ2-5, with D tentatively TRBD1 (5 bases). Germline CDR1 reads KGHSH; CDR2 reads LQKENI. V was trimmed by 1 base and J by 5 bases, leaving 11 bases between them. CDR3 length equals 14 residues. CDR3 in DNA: TGTGCCAGCTCACCACATAAAGGGGTTGAGACCCAGTACTTC. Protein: CASSPHKGVETQYF.

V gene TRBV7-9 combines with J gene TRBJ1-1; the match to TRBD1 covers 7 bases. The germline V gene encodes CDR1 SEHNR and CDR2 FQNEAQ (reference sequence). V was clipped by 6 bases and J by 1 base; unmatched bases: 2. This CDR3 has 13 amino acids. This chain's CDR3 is CASRRDRNTEAFF. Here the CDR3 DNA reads TGTGCCAGCAGACGGGACAGGAACACTGAAGCTTTCTTT.

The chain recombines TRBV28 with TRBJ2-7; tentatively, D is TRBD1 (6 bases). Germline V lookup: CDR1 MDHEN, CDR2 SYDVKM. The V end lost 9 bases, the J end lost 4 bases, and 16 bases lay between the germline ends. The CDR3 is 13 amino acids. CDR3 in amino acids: CASQGTINYEQYF. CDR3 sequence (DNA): TGTGCCAGTCAGGGGACAATCAATTACGAGCAGTACTTC.